The 12 T cell receptor beta chains below come from one sample, sequenced in a study of T cell responses to AZD1222 COVID-19 vaccine. The data were produced by immunoSEQ multiplex PCR, yet TCRdb's version contains in-frame clones alone and is incomplete. The sample yields around 100,000 clones, approximately 90% seen once. The sample consisted of peripheral blood, taken 28 days after the second AZD1222 dose. Receptor source: an adult who received the AZD1222 COVID-19 vaccine.

This clone appeared a few times. J is TRBJ2-1 and V is TRBV6-4; TRBD2 aligns across 7 bases. Trimming cost V 4 bases and J 0 bases; bases outside gene matches: 3. The CDR3 extends over 15 amino acids. Germline CDR1 and CDR2: MRHNA and SNTAGT. The CDR3 protein is CASSVASGSYNEQFF. The CDR3 nucleotides read TGTGCCAGCAGTGTGGCTAGCGGCTCCTACAATGAGCAGTTCTTC.

The gene calls are TRBV19 and TRBJ2-7, with 10 bases identical to TRBD1. The germline CDR1 and CDR2 sequences are LNHDA and SQIVND (reference sequence). J lost 2 bases, V lost 2 bases, and 6 bases had no gene match. This CDR3 has 16 residues. The CDR3 protein is CASSIRQGQGTYEQYF. The CDR3 bases are TGTGCCAGTAGTATACGTCAGGGACAGGGGACCTACGAGCAGTACTTC.

V is TRBV27 and J is TRBJ1-5, with D maybe TRBD1 (6 bases). The CDR3 contains 18 residues. V was pared by 2 bases and J by 4 bases, with 21 bases between. Germline CDR1 MNHEY, CDR2 SMNVEV (reference sequence). This CDR3 reads CASSLRSPGTRPNQPQHF. The CDR3 nucleotides are TGTGCCAGCAGTTTAAGGAGTCCCGGGACAAGGCCGAATCAGCCCCAGCATTTT.

The rearrangement links TRBV5-5 to TRBJ2-7, with D possibly TRBD2 on 5 matching bases. CDR1 SGHKS and CDR2 YYEKEE come from the germline V gene (reference sequence). Trimming removed 0 bases at V and 6 bases at J, with 16 bases between. The CDR3 consists of 15 residues. In nucleotides, the CDR3 is TGTGCCAGCAGCTTGGTTAGTCGAGGGCTCGGCGAGCAGTACTTC. This translates into CASSLVSRGLGEQYF.

The V and J genes are TRBV19 and TRBJ2-6; 10 bases align to TRBD1. Germline CDR1 and CDR2: LNHDA and SQIVND (reference sequence). V lost 6 bases, J lost 4 bases, and 12 bases stayed unmatched. The CDR3 has 18 amino acids. In DNA, the CDR3 is TGTGCCAGTAGCTCCCGGGACAGGGGATTATTGGGGGCCAACGTCCTGACTTTC. Protein product: CASSSRDRGLLGANVLTF.

The chain links TRBV27 to TRBJ2-5; 12 bases are shared with TRBD2. This CDR3 has 15 amino acids. Germline V CDR1 and CDR2: MNHEY, SMNVEV (reference sequence). V was clipped by 5 bases and J by 6 bases; unmatched bases: 7. CDR3 DNA sequence: TGTGCCAGCAGTGAAAGGACTAGCGGGATGAAGACCCAGTACTTC. This sequence encodes CASSERTSGMKTQYF.

CDR3 in amino acids: CASSPGTFNQPQHF. The CDR3 region has the DNA TGTGCCAGCAGTCCCGGGACCTTCAATCAGCCCCAGCATTTT. The chain couples TRBV27 to TRBJ1-5; tentative D call: TRBD1 (5 bases). CDR1 and CDR2 from the germline V gene are MNHEY and SMNVEV (reference sequence). Deletions cut 5 bases from V and 3 bases from J, with 11 bases between. The CDR3 spans 14 residues.

V is TRBV6-1 and J is TRBJ1-5; D gene ambiguous. The CDR3 is 16 residues long. Germline V gene data show CDR1 as MNHNS and CDR2 as SASEGT. Trimming removed 1 base from V and 4 bases from J, with 14 bases in between. The CDR3 region has the DNA TGTGCCAGCAGTGAAGAAGGAAGAAATCAGAATCAGCCCCAGCATTTT. Its translation: CASSEEGRNQNQPQHF.

The chain has TRBV6-2 or TRBV6-3 and TRBJ2-3; D uncertain. The CDR3 is made up of 15 amino acids. V lost 2 bases to trimming and J lost 4 bases, with 13 bases between them. The germline V gene has CDR1 MNHEY and CDR2 SVGEGT. As DNA, the CDR3 is TGTGCCAGCAGTTACCTACTGACCCGAGCAGATACGCAGTATTTT. This sequence encodes CASSYLLTRADTQYF.

The chain recombines TRBV3-1 (or the pseudogene TRBV3-2) with TRBJ1-1, with D unclear. Trimming stripped 5 bases from V and 5 bases from J, with 15 bases between. The CDR3 is made up of 14 amino acids. Germline assignment: CDR1 LGHDT and CDR2 YNNKEL (reference sequence). In DNA, the CDR3 is TGTGCCAGCAGCAACGAGATGGGAGGAACTGAAGCTTTCTTT. Its translation: CASSNEMGGTEAFF.

This clone showed up just once. The rearrangement links TRBV27 to TRBJ1-4; 10 bases are a match to TRBD1. The germline gives CDR1 MNHEY, CDR2 SMNVEV (reference sequence). The CDR3 is 17 residues long. The junction had 7 bases not matched to a gene; V was cut back by 5 bases and J by 1 base. This chain's CDR3 is CASSPRTGGLTNEKLFF. CDR3 nucleotide sequence: TGTGCCAGCAGTCCCAGGACAGGGGGTTTAACTAATGAAAAACTGTTTTTT.

The V call is TRBV6-6, the J call TRBJ2-3; 9 nucleotides line up with TRBD2. CDR3 length: 15 amino acids. Germline CDR1 reads MNHNY; CDR2 reads SVGAGI (reference sequence). V gave up 7 bases and J gave up 0 bases; unmatched junction bases: 5. The CDR3 DNA sequence: TGTGCCAGCACAAATAGCGGGGGAAGCACAGATACGCAGTATTTT. Translating gives CASTNSGGSTDTQYF.